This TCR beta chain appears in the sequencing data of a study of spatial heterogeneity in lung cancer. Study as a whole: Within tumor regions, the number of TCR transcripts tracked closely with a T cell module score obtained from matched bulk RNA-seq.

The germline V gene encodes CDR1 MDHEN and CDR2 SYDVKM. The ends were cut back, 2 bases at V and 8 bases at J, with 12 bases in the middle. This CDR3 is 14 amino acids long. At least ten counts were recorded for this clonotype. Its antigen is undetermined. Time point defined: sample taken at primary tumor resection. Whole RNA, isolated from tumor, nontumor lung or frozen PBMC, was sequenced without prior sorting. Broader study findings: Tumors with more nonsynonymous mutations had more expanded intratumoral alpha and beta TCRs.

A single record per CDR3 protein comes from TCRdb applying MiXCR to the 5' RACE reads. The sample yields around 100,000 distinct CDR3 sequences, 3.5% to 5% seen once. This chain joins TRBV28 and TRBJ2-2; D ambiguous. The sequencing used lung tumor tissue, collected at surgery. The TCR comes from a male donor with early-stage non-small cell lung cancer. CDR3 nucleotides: TGTGCCAGCAGTTTACCCTTCCAACGGGGGGAGCTGTTTTTT. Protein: CASSLPFQRGELFF.